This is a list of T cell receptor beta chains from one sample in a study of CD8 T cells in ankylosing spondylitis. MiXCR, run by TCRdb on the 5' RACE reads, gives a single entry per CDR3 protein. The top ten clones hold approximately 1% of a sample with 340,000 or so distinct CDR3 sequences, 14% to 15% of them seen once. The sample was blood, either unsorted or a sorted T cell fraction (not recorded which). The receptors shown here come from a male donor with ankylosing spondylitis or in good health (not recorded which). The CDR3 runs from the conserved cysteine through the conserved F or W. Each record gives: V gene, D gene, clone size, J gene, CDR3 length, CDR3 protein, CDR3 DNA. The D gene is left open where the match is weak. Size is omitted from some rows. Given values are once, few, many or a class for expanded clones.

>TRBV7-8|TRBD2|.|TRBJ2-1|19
CASSSRLAGAQSSYNEQFF
TGTGCCAGCAGCTCCCGACTAGCGGGGGCGCAAAGCTCCTACAATGAGCAGTTCTTC
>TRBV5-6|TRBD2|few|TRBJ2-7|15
CASSSPGLADYEQYF
TGTGCCAGCAGCTCTCCGGGACTAGCGGATTACGAGCAGTACTTC
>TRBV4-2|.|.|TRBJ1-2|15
CASSQVEGPVYGYTF
TGTGCCAGCAGCCAAGTCGAGGGGCCCGTATATGGCTACACCTTC
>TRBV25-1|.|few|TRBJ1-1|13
CASVITSGTEAFF
TGTGCCAGCGTAATAACGAGCGGCACTGAAGCTTTCTTT
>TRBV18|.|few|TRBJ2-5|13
CASSPGIQETQYF
TGTGCCAGCTCCCCAGGTATTCAAGAGACCCAGTACTTC
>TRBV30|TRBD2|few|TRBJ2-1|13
CAWSVGAGDEQFF
TGTGCCTGGAGTGTCGGAGCGGGGGACGAGCAGTTCTTC
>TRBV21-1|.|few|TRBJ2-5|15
CASSRLGSHQETQYF
TGTGCCAGCAGCCGCTTGGGTTCGCACCAAGAGACCCAGTACTTC
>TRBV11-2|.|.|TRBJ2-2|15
CASSLEGLRGGELFF
TGTGCCAGCAGCTTAGAAGGTCTCCGGGGTGGGGAGCTGTTTTTT
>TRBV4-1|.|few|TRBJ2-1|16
CASSQDSRPGAREQFF
TGCGCCAGCAGCCAAGATAGTCGCCCCGGAGCTCGAGAGCAGTTCTTC
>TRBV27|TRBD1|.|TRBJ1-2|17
CASSPWATGADNYGYTF
TGTGCCAGCAGTCCCTGGGCCACAGGGGCGGATAACTATGGCTACACCTTC
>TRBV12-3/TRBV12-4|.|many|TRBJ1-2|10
CASSGYGYTF
TGTGCCAGCTCGGGCTATGGCTACACCTTC
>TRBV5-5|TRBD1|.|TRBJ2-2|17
CASSLMDRPSNTGELFF
TGTGCCAGCAGCTTAATGGACAGGCCCTCGAACACCGGGGAGCTGTTTTTT
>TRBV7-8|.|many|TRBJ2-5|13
CASSFGQKETQYF
TGTGCCAGCAGCTTTGGTCAGAAAGAGACCCAGTACTTC
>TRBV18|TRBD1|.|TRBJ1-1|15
CASSPTTGGQAEAFF
TGTGCCAGCTCACCAACGACAGGGGGCCAGGCTGAAGCTTTCTTT
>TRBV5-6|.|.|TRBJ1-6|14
CASSGVTGDSPLHF
TGTGCCAGCAGCGGTGTTACAGGCGATTCACCCCTCCACTTT
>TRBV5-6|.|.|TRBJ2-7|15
CASSLNLQGVHEQYF
TGTGCCAGCAGCTTGAATCTCCAGGGTGTCCACGAGCAGTACTTC
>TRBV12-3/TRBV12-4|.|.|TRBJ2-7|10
CASRSDEQYF
TGTGCCAGCCGATCGGACGAGCAGTACTTC
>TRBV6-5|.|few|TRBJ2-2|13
CASNFHPSGELFF
TGTGCCAGCAATTTTCACCCGTCCGGGGAGCTGTTTTTT
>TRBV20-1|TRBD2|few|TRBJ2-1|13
CSASKREVNEQFF
TGCAGTGCTAGTAAGCGGGAGGTCAATGAGCAGTTCTTC
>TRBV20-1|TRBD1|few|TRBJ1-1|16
CSARDSGRGSNTEAFF
TGCAGTGCTAGAGATAGCGGCAGGGGGTCGAACACTGAAGCTTTCTTT
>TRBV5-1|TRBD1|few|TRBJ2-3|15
CASSRGGLDTDTQYF
TGCGCCAGCAGCAGAGGGGGCCTTGACACAGATACGCAGTATTTT
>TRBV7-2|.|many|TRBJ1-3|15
CASSPDGGGGNTIYF
TGTGCCAGCAGCCCCGACGGGGGAGGGGGAAACACCATATATTTT
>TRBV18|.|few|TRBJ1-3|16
CASSSNPPSSGNTIYF
TGTGCCAGCTCATCTAATCCCCCGAGCTCTGGAAACACCATATATTTT
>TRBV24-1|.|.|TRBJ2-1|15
CATSGGGRGPSEQFF
TGTGCCACCTCGGGGGGGGGCAGGGGGCCTAGTGAGCAGTTCTTC
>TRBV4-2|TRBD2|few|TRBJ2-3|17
CASSQDTAGGLTDTQYF
TGTGCCAGCAGCCAAGATACCGCGGGGGGCCTCACAGATACGCAGTATTTT
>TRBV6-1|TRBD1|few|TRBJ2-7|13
CATWTGNSYEQYF
TGTGCCACCTGGACAGGCAATTCCTACGAGCAGTACTTC
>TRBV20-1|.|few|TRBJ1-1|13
CSADDLMNTEAFF
TGCAGTGCCGATGATTTAATGAACACTGAAGCTTTCTTT
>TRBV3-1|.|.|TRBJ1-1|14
CASSQSRANTEAFF
TGTGCCAGCAGCCAATCCAGGGCGAACACTGAAGCTTTCTTT